This note documents a single T cell receptor beta chain sequence. The source of the sample is a study of blood T cell repertoires in COVID-19. About the research overall: The cDNA or gDNA used as material had been derived from T cells, B-cell-depleted T cells, or PBMCs.

Participants, about 18 to 90 years old, spanned 24 US areas. Participants' own reports of clinical history determined their cohort assignment. Cohort 3 recovered donors had two negative PCRs, clearance, or symptom resolution. Method: immunoSEQ multiplex PCR; TCRdb's copy keeps in-frame clones and lacks some. This sample has approximately 400,000 clones; 87% occur once, and the top ten carry 1% to 1.5%. CDR3 length equals 14 residues. The germline gives CDR1 SGHTA, CDR2 FQGNSA. The V end lost 7 bases, the J end lost 10 bases, and 17 bases lay between the germline ends. What was sequenced was PBMCs or T cells enriched from blood (not recorded which). The sequence derives from a man aged 25-40 years who had recovered from COVID-19. V gene TRBV7-2 combines with J gene TRBJ1-6; D not certain. The CDR3 DNA follows: TGTGCCAGCATTTTTTTTGCGGGGAGCTCACCCCTCCACTTT. Its protein is CASIFFAGSSPLHF.